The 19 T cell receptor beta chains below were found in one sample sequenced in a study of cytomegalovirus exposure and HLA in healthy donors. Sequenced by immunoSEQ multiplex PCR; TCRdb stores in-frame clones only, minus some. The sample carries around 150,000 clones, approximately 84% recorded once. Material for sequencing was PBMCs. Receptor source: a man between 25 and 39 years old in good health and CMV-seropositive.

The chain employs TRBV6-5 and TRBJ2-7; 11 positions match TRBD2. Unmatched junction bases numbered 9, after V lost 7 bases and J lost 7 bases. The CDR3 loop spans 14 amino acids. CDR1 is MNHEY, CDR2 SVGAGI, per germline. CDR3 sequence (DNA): TGTGCCAGCATGGCTAGCGGGAGGTTTGCTGAGCAGTACTTC. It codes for CASMASGRFAEQYF.

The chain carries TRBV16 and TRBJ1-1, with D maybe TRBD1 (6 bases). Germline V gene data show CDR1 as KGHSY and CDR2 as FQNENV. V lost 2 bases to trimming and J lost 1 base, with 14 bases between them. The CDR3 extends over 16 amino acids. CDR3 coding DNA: TGTGCCAGCAGCCAAGTCGGGGGGCAGGCGAACACTGAAGCTTTCTTT. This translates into CASSQVGGQANTEAFF.

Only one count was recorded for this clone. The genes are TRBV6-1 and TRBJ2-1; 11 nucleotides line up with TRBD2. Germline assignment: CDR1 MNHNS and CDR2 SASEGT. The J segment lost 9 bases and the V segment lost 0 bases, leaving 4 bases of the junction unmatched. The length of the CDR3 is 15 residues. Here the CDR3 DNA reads TGTGCCAGCAGTGAAGCGATCCTAGCGGGGGGTGAGCAGTTCTTC. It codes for CASSEAILAGGEQFF.

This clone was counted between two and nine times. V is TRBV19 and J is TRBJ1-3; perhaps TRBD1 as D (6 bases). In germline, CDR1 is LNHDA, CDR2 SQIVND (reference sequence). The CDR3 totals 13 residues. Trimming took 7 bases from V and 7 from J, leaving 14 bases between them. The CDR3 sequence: CASNQQGRNTIYF. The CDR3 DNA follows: TGTGCCAGTAACCAACAGGGTCGCAACACCATATATTTT.

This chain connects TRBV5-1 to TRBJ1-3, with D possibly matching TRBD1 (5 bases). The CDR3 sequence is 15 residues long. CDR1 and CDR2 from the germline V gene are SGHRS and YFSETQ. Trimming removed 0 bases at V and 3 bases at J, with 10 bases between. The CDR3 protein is CASSLGQGIGNTIYF. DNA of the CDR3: TGCGCCAGCAGCTTGGGCCAGGGCATTGGAAACACCATATATTTT.

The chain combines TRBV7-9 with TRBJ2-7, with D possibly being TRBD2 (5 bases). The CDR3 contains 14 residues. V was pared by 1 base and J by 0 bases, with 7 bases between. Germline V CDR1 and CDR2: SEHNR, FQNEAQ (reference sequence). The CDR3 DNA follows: TGTGCCAGCAGCTTAGTTGGGAGCTCCTACGAGCAGTACTTC. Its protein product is CASSLVGSSYEQYF.

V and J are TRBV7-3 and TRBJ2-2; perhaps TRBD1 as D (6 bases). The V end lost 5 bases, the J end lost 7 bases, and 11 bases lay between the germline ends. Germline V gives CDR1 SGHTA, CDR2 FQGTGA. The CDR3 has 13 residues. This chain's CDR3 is CASSLNRDGELFF. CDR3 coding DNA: TGTGCCAGCAGCCTTAACAGGGACGGGGAGCTGTTTTTT.

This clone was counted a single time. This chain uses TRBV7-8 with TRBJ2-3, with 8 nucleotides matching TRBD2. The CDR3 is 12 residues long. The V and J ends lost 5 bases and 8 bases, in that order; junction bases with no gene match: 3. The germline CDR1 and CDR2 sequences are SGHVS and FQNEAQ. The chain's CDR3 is CASSREGRTQYF. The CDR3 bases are TGTGCCAGCAGCCGGGAGGGGCGTACGCAGTATTTT.

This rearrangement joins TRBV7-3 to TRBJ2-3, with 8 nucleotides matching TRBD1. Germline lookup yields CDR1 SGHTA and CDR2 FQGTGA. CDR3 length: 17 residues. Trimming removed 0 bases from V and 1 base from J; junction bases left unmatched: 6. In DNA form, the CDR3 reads TGTGCCAGCAGCTTAACGGGGACGACAGGGGGCACAGATACGCAGTATTTT. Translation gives CASSLTGTTGGTDTQYF.

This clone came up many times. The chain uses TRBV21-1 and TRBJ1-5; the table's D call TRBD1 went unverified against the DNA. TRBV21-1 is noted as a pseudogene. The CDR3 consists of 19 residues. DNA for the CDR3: TGTGCCAGCAGCGGAACAGGGATTCTCTGCCTGAATAGCAATCAGCCCCAGCATTTT. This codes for CASSGTGILCLNSNQPQHF.

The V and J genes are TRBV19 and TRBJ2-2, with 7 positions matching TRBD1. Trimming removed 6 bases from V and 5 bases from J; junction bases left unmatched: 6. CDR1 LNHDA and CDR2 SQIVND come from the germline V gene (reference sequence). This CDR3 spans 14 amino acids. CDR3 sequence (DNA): TGTGCCAGTAGGGGAACAGGGGAAACCGGGGAGCTGTTTTTT. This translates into CASRGTGETGELFF.

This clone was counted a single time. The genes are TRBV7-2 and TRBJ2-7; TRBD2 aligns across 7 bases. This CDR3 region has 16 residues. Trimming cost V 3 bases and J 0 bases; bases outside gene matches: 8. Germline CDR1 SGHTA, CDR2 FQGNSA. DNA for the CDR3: TGTGCCAGCAGCTTCCCCCCGGGGGGAGGCTCCTACGAGCAGTACTTC. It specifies CASSFPPGGGSYEQYF. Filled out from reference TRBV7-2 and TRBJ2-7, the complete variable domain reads GAGVSQSPSNKVTEKGKDVELRCDPISGHTALYWYRQSLGQGLEFLIYFQGNSAPDKSGLPSDRFSAERTGGSVSTLTIQRTQQEDSAVYLCASSFPPGGGSYEQYFGPGTRLTVT.

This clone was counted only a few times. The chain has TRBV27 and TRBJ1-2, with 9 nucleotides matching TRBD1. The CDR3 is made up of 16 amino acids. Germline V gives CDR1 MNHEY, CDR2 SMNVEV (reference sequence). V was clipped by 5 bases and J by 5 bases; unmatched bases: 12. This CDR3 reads CASSATSGTGTYGYTF. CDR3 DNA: TGTGCCAGCAGTGCTACCTCCGGGACAGGGACTTATGGCTACACCTTC.

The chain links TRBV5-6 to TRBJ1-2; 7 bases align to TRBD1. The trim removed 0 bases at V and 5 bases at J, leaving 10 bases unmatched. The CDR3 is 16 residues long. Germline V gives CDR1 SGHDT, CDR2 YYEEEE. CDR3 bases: TGTGCCAGCAGCTTGGAAAACAGGGGCGTCCTATATGGCTACACCTTC. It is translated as CASSLENRGVLYGYTF.

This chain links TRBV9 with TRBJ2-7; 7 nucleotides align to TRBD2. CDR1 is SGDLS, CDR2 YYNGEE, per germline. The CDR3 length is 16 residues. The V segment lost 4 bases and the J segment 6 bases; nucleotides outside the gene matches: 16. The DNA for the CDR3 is TGTGCCAGCAGCACTCCCCTGGGGGGGATTGGCTCCGAGCAGTACTTC. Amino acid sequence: CASSTPLGGIGSEQYF.

CDR3 loop: CASSPNLGGYGYTF. The DNA for the CDR3 is TGTGCCAGCTCACCAAATTTAGGCGGATATGGCTACACCTTC. This chain connects TRBV18 to TRBJ1-2; D is ambiguous. V was trimmed by 2 bases and J by 5 bases, leaving 12 bases between them. The CDR3 has 14 residues. In germline, CDR1 is KGHSH, CDR2 LQKENI.

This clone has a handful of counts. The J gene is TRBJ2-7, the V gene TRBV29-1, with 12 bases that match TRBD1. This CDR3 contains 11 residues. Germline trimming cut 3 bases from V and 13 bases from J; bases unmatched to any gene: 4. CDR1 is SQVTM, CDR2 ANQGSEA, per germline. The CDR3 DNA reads TGCAGCGTTGAGGGACAGGGGGCCCTCTACTTC. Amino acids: CSVEGQGALYF.

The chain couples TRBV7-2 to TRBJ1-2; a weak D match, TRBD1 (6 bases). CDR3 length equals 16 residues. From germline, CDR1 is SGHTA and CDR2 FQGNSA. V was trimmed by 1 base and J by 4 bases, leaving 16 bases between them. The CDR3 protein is CASSLEVGGAGYGYTF. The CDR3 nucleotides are TGTGCCAGCAGCTTAGAAGTGGGGGGGGCGGGCTATGGCTACACCTTC. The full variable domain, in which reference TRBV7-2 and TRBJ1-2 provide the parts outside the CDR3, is GAGVSQSPSNKVTEKGKDVELRCDPISGHTALYWYRQSLGQGLEFLIYFQGNSAPDKSGLPSDRFSAERTGGSVSTLTIQRTQQEDSAVYLCASSLEVGGAGYGYTFGSGTRLTVV.

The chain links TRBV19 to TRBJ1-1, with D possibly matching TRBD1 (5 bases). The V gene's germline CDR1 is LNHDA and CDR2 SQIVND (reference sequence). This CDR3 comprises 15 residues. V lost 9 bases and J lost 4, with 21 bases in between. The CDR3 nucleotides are TGTGCCAGCCAGGGAAATGCGGGGTTTGGCACTGAAGCTTTCTTT. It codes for CASQGNAGFGTEAFF.